Listed below are T cell receptor beta chains from one sample, sequenced in a study of blood T cell repertoires in COVID-19. Produced via immunoSEQ multiplex PCR; TCRdb's table is partial and in-frame only. The sample holds 360,000 or so clones, around 86% seen once. The material sequenced was PBMCs or T cells enriched from blood (not recorded which). These receptors came from a woman between 45 and 65 years old who had recovered from COVID-19. Both conserved end residues are part of each CDR3. The D gene is left open where the match is weak. Expanded clones are given a class, and other clones once, few, many or no size at all.

-,TRBV19,-,TRBJ1-6,CASSPGPVGSNSPLHF,TGTGCCAGTAGTCCTGGACCGGTTGGGAGTAATTCACCCCTCCACTTT
-,TRBV19,once,TRBJ1-1,CASSTGITEAFF,TGTGCCAGTAGTACCGGGATCACTGAAGCTTTCTTT
-,TRBV3-1/TRBV3-2,-,TRBJ2-4,CASSPNEHIQYF,TGTGCCAGCAGCCCCAACGAGCACATTCAGTACTTC
-,TRBV9,-,TRBJ1-1,CASSVGQVMNTEAFF,TGTGCCAGCAGCGTAGGTCAGGTCATGAACACTGAAGCTTTCTTT
-,TRBV7-2,-,TRBJ2-7,CASSQKDTSYEQYF,TGTGCCAGCAGCCAGAAGGACACGTCCTACGAGCAGTACTTC
TRBD1,TRBV29-1,-,TRBJ1-1,CSVKQGWDTEAFF,TGCAGCGTAAAACAGGGGTGGGACACTGAAGCTTTCTTT
TRBD1,TRBV13,-,TRBJ1-4,CASSIDRGEKLFF,TGTGCCAGCAGCATCGACAGGGGCGAAAAACTGTTTTTT
TRBD2,TRBV13,-,TRBJ2-1,CASSLVKPSGQRWDEQFF,TGTGCCAGCAGCTTAGTAAAACCTAGCGGTCAAAGGTGGGATGAGCAGTTCTTC
-,TRBV24-1,-,TRBJ2-7,CATPNSPWAPYEQYF,TGTGCCACCCCAAACTCTCCCTGGGCCCCCTACGAGCAGTACTTC
TRBD1,TRBV18,-,TRBJ1-2,CASSPLTGGLYGYTF,TGTGCCAGCTCACCCCTGACAGGGGGCCTCTATGGCTACACCTTC
-,TRBV4-2,-,TRBJ1-1,CASSARHGTEAFF,TGTGCCAGCAGCGCGCGACACGGCACTGAAGCTTTCTTT
TRBD2,TRBV7-2,-,TRBJ2-1,CASSLDSGGIYNEQFF,TGTGCCAGCAGCTTAGATAGCGGGGGGATTTACAATGAGCAGTTCTTC
TRBD1,TRBV28,-,TRBJ1-5,CASSADRGGLGNQPQHF,TGTGCCAGCAGCGCGGACAGGGGGGGTTTGGGCAATCAGCCCCAGCATTTT
-,TRBV11-2,once,TRBJ2-1,CASSSSQSEQFF,TGTGCCAGCAGCTCAAGCCAATCTGAGCAGTTCTTC
-,TRBV5-4,-,TRBJ1-1,CASSLTGRGRGGAFF,TGTGCCAGCAGCTTGACGGGTAGGGGGAGGGGAGGAGCTTTCTTT
TRBD1,TRBV18,-,TRBJ1-1,CASSPSRTGATEAFF,TGTGCCAGCTCACCAAGCCGGACAGGAGCCACTGAAGCTTTCTTT
-,TRBV12-3/TRBV12-4,-,TRBJ1-5,CASSFGKTQPQHF,TGTGCCAGCAGTTTCGGGAAGACTCAGCCCCAGCATTTT
TRBD1,TRBV7-8,-,TRBJ1-1,CASSPGGAETEAFF,TGTGCCAGCAGTCCAGGGGGCGCAGAGACTGAAGCTTTCTTT
-,TRBV4-2,-,TRBJ1-2,CASSQEARDYGYTF,TGTGCCAGCAGCCAAGAGGCCAGGGACTATGGCTACACCTTC
TRBD1,TRBV5-8,-,TRBJ2-1,CASNRGQGVYNEQFF,TGTGCCAGCAACCGGGGACAGGGGGTTTACAATGAGCAGTTCTTC
TRBD1,TRBV9,-,TRBJ1-4,CASSNTPGTGLKNEKLFF,TGTGCCAGCAGCAACACCCCCGGGACAGGGTTAAAGAATGAAAAACTGTTTTTT
-,TRBV12-3/TRBV12-4,-,TRBJ2-5,CASSLGAMETQYF,TGTGCCAGCAGTCTAGGGGCGATGGAGACCCAGTACTTC
-,TRBV19,-,TRBJ1-1,CASRPTGPLNTEAFF,TGTGCCAGTAGACCGACAGGCCCCTTGAACACTGAAGCTTTCTTT
-,TRBV6-5,-,TRBJ2-7,CASSYSQGTVYEQYF,TGTGCCAGCAGTTACTCGCAGGGTACGGTCTACGAGCAGTACTTC
-,TRBV6-5,-,TRBJ1-1,CASSPRPGQNTEAFF,TGTGCCAGCAGCCCCCGTCCGGGACAGAACACTGAAGCTTTCTTT
-,TRBV6-1,-,TRBJ1-6,CASSEVPRTGSLLHF,TGTGCCAGCAGTGAAGTCCCCCGCACAGGTTCACTCCTCCACTTT
-,TRBV9,-,TRBJ1-1,CASSVGVIGEAFF,TGTGCCAGCAGCGTAGGGGTAATCGGGGAAGCTTTCTTT
TRBD2,TRBV5-1,-,TRBJ2-1,CASSLPPGLANEQFF,TGCGCCAGCAGCTTACCCCCGGGACTAGCAAATGAGCAGTTCTTC
TRBD2,TRBV9,-,TRBJ2-3,CASGRGGLNTDTQYF,TGTGCCAGCGGGCGGGGGGGATTAAACACAGATACGCAGTATTTT
TRBD1,TRBV11-2,-,TRBJ2-1,CASSSRGQPYSYNEQFF,TGTGCCAGCAGCTCTAGGGGACAGCCCTATTCCTACAATGAGCAGTTCTTC